This T cell receptor beta chain was documented in a study of blood T cell repertoires in COVID-19. About the research overall: Acute and convalescent COVID-19 samples came from the United States, Italy and Spain.

Sequencing was performed with immunoSEQ multiplex PCR; in TCRdb, only in-frame clones are kept and a portion is missing. This repertoire shows 200,000 to 250,000 clones, 90% found once; its top ten account for approximately 15%. The CDR3 runs to 15 residues. The V segment lost 8 bases and the J segment 6 bases; nucleotides outside the gene matches: 11. CDR1 and CDR2 from the germline V gene are SNHLY and FYNNEI. J is TRBJ1-5 and V is TRBV2, with 9 bases aligning to TRBD1. The clonotype comes from a man aged 25-45 years who had been exposed to COVID-19. The material sequenced was PBMCs or T cells enriched from blood (not recorded which). CDR3 sequence: CASHPGQGRGQPQHF. CDR3 coding DNA: TGTGCCAGCCACCCGGGACAGGGTCGTGGTCAGCCCCAGCATTTT.